This T cell receptor beta chain appears in the sequencing data of a study of response to subunit inactivated influenza vaccine. Germline V gives CDR1 ENHRY, CDR2 SYGVKD. This CDR3 is built from 11 residues. V was clipped by 11 bases and J by 5 bases; unmatched bases: 5. As regards this clonotype: Antigen unknown.

Broader study findings: After each seasonal influenza vaccination, few new T cells are recruited, the authors suggested.

TCRdb used MiXCR to reprocess the RT-PCR reads, holding one entry per CDR3 protein. Seen here are hundreds of thousands of distinct CDR3 sequences, roughly 13% observed once, and the top ten hold 6% to 7%. The chain combines TRBV10-3 with TRBJ2-5, with 7 bases that match TRBD2. Source: PBMCs from blood, taken around two weeks before vaccination. The receptor comes from a man aged 50 to 60 who received an inactivated influenza vaccine. Here the CDR3 reads CAAQGGETQYF. CDR3 coding DNA: TGTGCCGCGCAGGGAGGGGAGACCCAGTACTTC.